This TCR beta chain came from a study of blood T cell repertoires in COVID-19. Study as a whole: The study drew acute and convalescent COVID-19 samples from the United States, Italy and Spain.

CDR1 and CDR2 (germline): DFQATT, SNEGSKA (reference sequence). Between the trimmed V and J ends, which lost 3 bases and 9 bases, there was a span of 12 bases. There are 13 residues in the CDR3. Here immunoSEQ multiplex PCR was the method, and the copy in TCRdb shows in-frame clones only, minus some. This repertoire shows fewer than 120,000 clones, more than 75% found once; its top ten account for less than 3.5%. The sequenced sample consisted of peripheral blood. This TCR came from a woman in her forties or fifties with acute or convalescent COVID-19. The chain combines TRBV20-1 with TRBJ1-6, with D perhaps TRBD1 (5 bases). Written as DNA, the CDR3 is TGCAGTGCTAGTCGGGGGATAAGTTCACCCCTCCACTTT. Its protein is CSASRGISSPLHF.